This TCR beta chain was documented in a study of cytomegalovirus exposure and HLA in healthy donors. For the study at large: One earlier analysis, a look at 180 million or so T cells, found roughly 110 million unique TCR beta sequences.

Study-wide findings and caveats: The study had only CMV serostatus as immune exposure information. In a later analysis, HLA-associated beta chains showed higher expansion and lower generation probabilities than comparable chains.

The CDR3 runs 13 residues. Germline V CDR1 and CDR2: MNHEY, SVGAGI. V lost 1 base and J 2 bases, leaving 6 bases between the germline ends. Of note for this clone: What it binds is not known.

PCR amplification relied on 60 Vbeta primers (plus 13 Jbeta primers). Some clones are missing from TCRdb's copy, which holds only in-frame ones; the method was immunoSEQ multiplex PCR. The table records approximately 280,000 clones, approximately 90% of them present only once. Sequenced: PBMCs. V gene TRBV6-5 combines with J gene TRBJ2-7; unclear D gene. This clonotype was obtained from a man aged 40-55 years in good health and CMV-seropositive. CDR3 loop: CASSYLATYEQYF. DNA for the CDR3: TGTGCCAGCAGTTACTTAGCCACCTACGAGCAGTACTTC.